The source of this T cell receptor (beta chain) is a study of shared clonotypes between healthy human individuals. Overall study results and limits: For naive CD4 cells, roughly 4.6% of clonotypes were shared across a handful of donors. Few donors restricted represented genetic and exposure-history diversity.

Worth noting for this clone: The target antigen is unknown.

The CDR3 totals 15 residues. Germline trimming cut 2 bases from V and 9 bases from J; bases unmatched to any gene: 8. Germline V gene lookup returns CDR1 WNHNN and CDR2 SYGVQD (reference sequence). Sequencing was performed with immunoSEQ multiplex PCR; in TCRdb, only in-frame clones are kept and a portion is missing. In the table there are roughly 680,000 clones, around 77% of which are singletons. This sequence was found in a woman in her thirties in good health. The sequenced sample consisted of memory CD4+ T cells sorted from blood. The subset here: CD45RA-negative fraction. V and J are TRBV10-1 and TRBJ2-1, with 9 positions matching TRBD1. The CDR3 is CASSEHRGREGEQFF. CDR3 nucleotide sequence: TGCGCCAGCAGTGAGCACAGGGGGCGTGAAGGTGAGCAGTTCTTC.